These 29 T cell receptor beta chains share one sample of origin, sequenced in a study of control samples from healthy donors and cancer patients. Clones were read by immunoSEQ multiplex PCR, and TCRdb kept only the in-frame ones, dropping some. The sample lists 70,000 to 100,000 clones; 70% to 90% were seen once. The sample comprised PBMCs. Receptors were obtained from a woman in her sixties with head and neck cancer.

This clone was counted between two and nine times. The chain employs TRBV2 and TRBJ1-4; D uncertain. The germline V gene encodes CDR1 SNHLY and CDR2 FYNNEI. The CDR3 contains 15 residues. V was cut by 3 bases and J by 8 bases, with 16 bases left in between. CDR3 nucleotide sequence: TGTGCCAGCAGTGAGGTTCGAGGGATCGGGGAAAAACTGTTTTTT. This gives the protein CASSEVRGIGEKLFF.

The chain has TRBV27 and TRBJ1-5; weak D call: TRBD1 (5 bases). The CDR3 sequence is 15 residues long. Germline lookup yields CDR1 MNHEY and CDR2 SMNVEV (reference sequence). Deletions cut 2 bases from V and 8 bases from J, with 16 bases between. The CDR3 here is CASSLGKGGDEPQHF. The CDR3 nucleotides read TGTGCCAGCAGTTTAGGAAAGGGAGGGGATGAGCCCCAGCATTTT.

This clone has just one count. The rearrangement joins TRBV24-1 to TRBJ2-7; 9 bases match TRBD2. In germline, CDR1 is KGHDR, CDR2 SFDVKD. The CDR3 has 15 residues. V lost 4 bases, J lost 2 bases, and 5 bases stayed unmatched. The CDR3 loop is CATSESIAGAYEQYF. In DNA, the CDR3 is TGTGCCACCAGTGAGAGTATAGCGGGAGCCTACGAGCAGTACTTC.

The genes are TRBV29-1 and TRBJ2-1; D possibly uses TRBD1 or TRBD2 (5 bases each). V was pared by 3 bases and J by 8 bases, with 14 bases between. This CDR3 has 13 amino acids. Germline V gives CDR1 SQVTM, CDR2 ANQGSEA. CDR3 sequence: CSVDGDPKDEQFF. DNA for the CDR3: TGCAGCGTTGACGGGGACCCCAAGGATGAGCAGTTCTTC.

This sequence joins TRBV2 and TRBJ2-5, with D possibly matching TRBD2 (6 bases). The CDR3 covers 14 residues. Between the trimmed V and J ends, which lost 5 bases and 5 bases, there was a span of 15 bases. Per the germline V gene, CDR1 is SNHLY and CDR2 is FYNNEI. CDR3 coding DNA: TGTGCCAGCAGTCCTGCTTTAGCGGTGGAGACCCAGTACTTC. It encodes CASSPALAVETQYF.

The V and J genes are TRBV7-2 and TRBJ2-1; D is unresolved. Between the trimmed V and J ends, which lost 0 bases and 0 bases, there was a span of 3 bases. Germline lookup yields CDR1 SGHTA and CDR2 FQGNSA. The CDR3 covers 14 residues. CDR3 residues: CASSLAVSYNEQFF. The DNA for the CDR3 is TGTGCCAGCAGCTTAGCGGTCTCCTACAATGAGCAGTTCTTC.

The V and J genes are TRBV6-2 or TRBV6-3 and TRBJ1-5; D remains ambiguous. The CDR3 is 14 residues long. Per the germline V gene, CDR1 is MNHEY and CDR2 is SVGEGT. Trimming left V 2 bases short and J 6 bases short, with 11 bases between. This chain's CDR3 is CASSYERAGQPQHF. CDR3 DNA sequence: TGTGCCAGCAGTTACGAGCGGGCGGGTCAGCCCCAGCATTTT.

This chain connects TRBV7-6 to TRBJ2-5; the D gene is possibly TRBD2 (6 bases). Germline assignment: CDR1 SGHVS and CDR2 FNYEAQ. The CDR3 runs 16 residues. Trimming took 1 base from V and 5 from J, leaving 17 bases between them. The CDR3 sequence: CASSLDGGTSAETQYF. DNA of the CDR3: TGTGCCAGCAGCTTAGATGGGGGGACGTCTGCGGAGACCCAGTACTTC.

V and J are TRBV6-2 or TRBV6-3 and TRBJ1-1, with TRBD1 identical over 8 bases. This CDR3 region has 15 residues. Per the germline V gene, CDR1 is MNHEY and CDR2 is SVGEGT. V lost 0 bases and J lost 5; bases outside the gene matches: 5. The CDR3 loop is CASSYSQGAWTEAFF. As DNA, the CDR3 is TGTGCCAGCAGTTACTCCCAGGGGGCATGGACTGAAGCTTTCTTT.

The CDR3 loop reads CATARTNIIAGGSEQFF. The CDR3 DNA is TGTGCCACCGCGAGAACTAATATTATAGCGGGAGGGAGTGAGCAGTTCTTC. The chain combines TRBV10-3 with TRBJ2-1; 11 bases line up with TRBD2. The V segment lost 10 bases and the J segment 9 bases; nucleotides outside the gene matches: 20. Germline V gene lookup returns CDR1 ENHRY and CDR2 SYGVKD. The CDR3 contains 17 residues.

This chain's CDR3 is CASSYSQNTEAFF. CDR3 sequence (DNA): TGTGCCAGCAGTTACAGCCAGAACACTGAAGCTTTCTTT. The chain uses TRBV6-5 and TRBJ1-1; D is uncertain. Trimming removed 2 bases at V and 1 base at J, with 5 bases between. CDR1 is MNHEY and CDR2 is SVGAGI in the germline V gene. This CDR3 is built from 13 residues.

The chain is built from TRBV19 and TRBJ2-2, with 12 bases fitting TRBD1. In germline, CDR1 is LNHDA, CDR2 SQIVND (reference sequence). J was trimmed by 2 bases and V by 5 bases; bases with no gene match: 6. This CDR3 spans 17 amino acids. The CDR3 sequence: CASSLGQGAINTGELFF. The CDR3 region has the DNA TGTGCCAGTAGTCTGGGACAGGGGGCTATTAACACCGGGGAGCTGTTTTTT.

This chain connects TRBV12-3 or TRBV12-4 to TRBJ1-6; D is uncertain. CDR3 length: 13 amino acids. The V gene lost 1 base and the J gene lost 9 bases, with 7 bases spanning the gap. This CDR3 reads CASSLGEISPLHF. In nucleotides, the CDR3 is TGTGCCAGCAGTTTAGGGGAGATTTCACCCCTCCACTTT.

The chain employs TRBV6-4 and TRBJ2-1; no clear D. Trimming stripped 0 bases from V and 10 bases from J, with 7 bases between. Germline V CDR1 and CDR2: MRHNA, SNTAGT. The CDR3 runs 12 residues. CDR3 sequence: CASSDSTGEQFF. CDR3 nucleotides: TGTGCCAGCAGTGACTCGACCGGAGAGCAGTTCTTC.

This chain connects TRBV24-1 to TRBJ2-7; 7 positions agree with TRBD2. Germline CDR1 and CDR2: KGHDR and SFDVKD. The ends lost 3 bases at V and 2 bases at J; junction bases unmatched: 3. This CDR3 comprises 14 residues. The CDR3 DNA reads TGTGCCACCAGTGATGGGGGGGAGGCCTACGAGCAGTACTTC. It codes for CATSDGGEAYEQYF.

The gene calls are TRBV6-5 and TRBJ1-5, with 7 bases that match TRBD1. Trimming took 6 bases from V and 5 from J; bases not matched to a gene: 7. The CDR3 extends over 14 amino acids. Germline CDR1 is MNHEY and CDR2 is SVGAGI. CDR3 coding DNA: TGTGCCAGCAGCGTAGACAGGGTTGATCAGCCCCAGCATTTT. Protein product: CASSVDRVDQPQHF.

This clone appeared a few times. This chain connects TRBV14 to TRBJ2-1, with a possible D match to TRBD1 (6 bases). The germline CDR1 and CDR2 sequences are SGHDN and FVKESK. The CDR3 loop spans 17 amino acids. Trimming took 1 base from V and 4 from J, leaving 17 bases between them. The CDR3 sequence is CASSQGLWTERYNEQFF. For the CDR3, the DNA is TGTGCCAGCAGCCAAGGACTTTGGACAGAGCGATACAATGAGCAGTTCTTC.

The chain joins TRBV11-2 to TRBJ2-2; 8 bases are shared with TRBD2. The CDR3 is 17 amino acids. Trimming removed 0 bases from V and 6 bases from J; junction bases left unmatched: 9. Germline assignment: CDR1 SGHAT and CDR2 FQNNGV. The DNA of the CDR3 is TGTGCCAGCAGCTTAGATCGCGGGGGGCAGAGGGCCGGGGAGCTGTTTTTT. Encoded protein: CASSLDRGGQRAGELFF.

The J gene is TRBJ2-7, the V gene TRBV27; weak D call: TRBD2 (6 bases). CDR1 is MNHEY and CDR2 is SMNVEV in the germline V gene (reference sequence). The length of the CDR3 is 11 residues. V was cut by 6 bases and J by 7 bases, with 10 bases left in between. In nucleotides, the CDR3 is TGTGCCAGCAGCGCCGCGGGGGAGCAGTACTTC. It translates to CASSAAGEQYF.

The V call is TRBV5-1, the J call TRBJ2-3; a possible D gene is TRBD2 (6 bases). The germline gives CDR1 SGHRS, CDR2 YFSETQ. The CDR3 sequence is 16 residues long. V lost 1 base to trimming and J lost 3 bases, with 15 bases between them. CDR3 sequence (DNA): TGCGCCAGCAGCTTGAGGACGGAGGAGGGGACAGATACGCAGTATTTT. Residues: CASSLRTEEGTDTQYF. The full variable domain, in which reference TRBV5-1 and TRBJ2-3 provide the parts outside the CDR3, is KAGVTQTPRYLIKTRGQQVTLSCSPISGHRSVSWYQQTPGQGLQFLFEYFSETQRNKGNFPGRFSGRQFSNSRSEMNVSTLELGDSALYLCASSLRTEEGTDTQYFGPGTRLTVL.

The genes are TRBV6-1 and TRBJ1-1; D remains ambiguous. Germline loops: CDR1 MNHNS, CDR2 SASEGT. Deletions cut 2 bases from V and 1 base from J, with 11 bases between. The CDR3 runs 15 residues. The CDR3 DNA reads TGTGCCAGCAGTGAAAGAGACAAGACGAACACTGAAGCTTTCTTT. Translation gives CASSERDKTNTEAFF.

This chain joins TRBV5-5 and TRBJ2-7; 10 nucleotides agree with TRBD2. The CDR3 runs to 16 residues. Germline V CDR1 and CDR2: SGHKS, YYEKEE (reference sequence). The V gene end was trimmed by 2 bases and the J gene end by 3 bases; junction bases not matched to a gene: 8. The CDR3 region has the DNA TGTGCCAGCAGCTTCGGACTAGCGGAGGATGGCTACGAGCAGTACTTC. This codes for CASSFGLAEDGYEQYF. Using reference TRBV5-5 and TRBJ2-7 for the parts outside the CDR3, the full variable domain is DAGVTQSPTHLIKTRGQQVTLRCSPISGHKSVSWYQQVLGQGPQFIFQYYEKEERGRGNFPDRFSARQFPNYSSELNVNALLLGDSALYLCASSFGLAEDGYEQYFGPGTRLTVT.

V usage is TRBV15 and J usage is TRBJ1-1; D call uncertain. This CDR3 has 13 residues. The germline gives CDR1 LNHNV, CDR2 YYDKDF (reference sequence). V gave up 6 bases and J gave up 4 bases, with 12 bases separating them. This chain's CDR3 is CATSLRSGTEAFF. The CDR3 DNA is TGTGCCACCAGTCTAAGGTCGGGCACTGAAGCTTTCTTT.

J is TRBJ2-5 and V is TRBV10-2; D unresolved. The germline CDR1 and CDR2 sequences are WSHSY and SAAADI. The CDR3 extends over 12 amino acids. V was cut by 2 bases and J by 4 bases, with 5 bases left in between. The CDR3 is CASSEVRETQYF. CDR3 nucleotides: TGCGCCAGCAGTGAGGTCCGAGAGACCCAGTACTTC.

The chain combines TRBV28 with TRBJ1-2, with D tentatively TRBD1 (6 bases). Germline lookup yields CDR1 MDHEN and CDR2 SYDVKM. The CDR3 length is 16 residues. V lost 4 bases to trimming and J lost 4 bases, with 19 bases between them. The CDR3 coding sequence is TGTGCCAGCAGTTCAATTCGGCCAGGGGCCGTCTATGGCTACACCTTC. Protein sequence: CASSSIRPGAVYGYTF.

The chain joins TRBV18 to TRBJ2-3, with 13 bases aligning to TRBD2. This CDR3 is built from 16 residues. Germline V lookup: CDR1 KGHSH, CDR2 LQKENI. J gave up 4 bases and V 4 bases, and 5 bases lay outside the gene matches. The CDR3 spells CASSLGTSGNADTQYF. CDR3 DNA: TGTGCCAGCTCACTAGGGACTAGCGGGAACGCAGATACGCAGTATTTT.

The CDR3 loop reads CASSLDGQGALEKLFF. The CDR3 DNA reads TGCGCCAGCAGCTTGGACGGACAGGGGGCGCTTGAAAAACTGTTTTTT. J is TRBJ1-4 and V is TRBV5-1, with 11 nucleotides matching TRBD1. The germline V gene has CDR1 SGHRS and CDR2 YFSETQ. CDR3 size: 16 residues. With V trimmed by 0 bases and J by 7 bases, 5 bases remained unmatched.

The chain recombines TRBV6-5 with TRBJ1-1; D possibly corresponds to TRBD1 (5 bases). Trimming left V 6 bases short and J 10 bases short, with 12 bases between. The CDR3 runs 11 residues. The germline V gene encodes CDR1 MNHEY and CDR2 SVGAGI. The DNA for the CDR3 is TGTGCCAGCAGGCGGGACTCTGGAGCTTTCTTT. Translated, it gives CASRRDSGAFF.

The chain couples TRBV3-1 (or the pseudogene TRBV3-2) to TRBJ1-3; D gene ambiguous. CDR3 length: 16 residues. V lost 0 bases to trimming and J lost 1 base, with 10 bases between them. CDR1 and CDR2 from the germline V gene are LGHDT and YNNKEL (reference sequence). CDR3 in amino acids: CASSQDFSVSGNTIYF. Written as DNA, the CDR3 is TGTGCCAGCAGCCAAGATTTCTCCGTTTCTGGAAACACCATATATTTT.